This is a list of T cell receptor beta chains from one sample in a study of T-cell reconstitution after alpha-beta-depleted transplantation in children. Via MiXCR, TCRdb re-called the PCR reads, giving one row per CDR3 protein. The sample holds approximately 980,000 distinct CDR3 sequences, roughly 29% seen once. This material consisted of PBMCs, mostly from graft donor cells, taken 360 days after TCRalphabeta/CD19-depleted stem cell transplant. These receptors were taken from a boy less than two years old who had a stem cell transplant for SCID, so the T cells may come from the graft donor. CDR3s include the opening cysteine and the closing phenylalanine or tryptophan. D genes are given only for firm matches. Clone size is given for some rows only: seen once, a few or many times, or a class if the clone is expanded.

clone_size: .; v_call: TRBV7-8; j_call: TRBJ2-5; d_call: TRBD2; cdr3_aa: CASSLIPSPRGTSGEETQYF; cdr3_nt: TGTGCCAGCAGCTTAATCCCGAGCCCTAGGGGGACTAGCGGCGAAGAGACCCAGTACTTC
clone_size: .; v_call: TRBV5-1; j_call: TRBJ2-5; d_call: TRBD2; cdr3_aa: CASSRGTSGGQETQYF; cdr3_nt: TGCGCCAGCAGCCGAGGGACTAGCGGGGGTCAAGAGACCCAGTACTTC
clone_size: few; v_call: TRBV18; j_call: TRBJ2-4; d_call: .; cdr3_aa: CASSPPGGQNIQYF; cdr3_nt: TGTGCCAGCTCACCGCCGGGGGGCCAAAACATTCAGTACTTC
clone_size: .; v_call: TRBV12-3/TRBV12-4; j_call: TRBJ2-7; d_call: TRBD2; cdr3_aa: CASRPTSGSYEQYF; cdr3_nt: TGTGCCAGCAGACCGACTAGCGGGTCTTACGAGCAGTACTTC
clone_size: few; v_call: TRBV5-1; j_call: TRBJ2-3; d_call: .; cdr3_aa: CASSLGEFSGADTQYF; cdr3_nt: TGCGCCAGCAGCTTGGGCGAGTTTTCAGGCGCAGATACGCAGTATTTT
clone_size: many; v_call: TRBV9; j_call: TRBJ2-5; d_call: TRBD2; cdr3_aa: CASSVAPGLAGETQYF; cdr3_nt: TGTGCCAGCAGCGTAGCCCCGGGACTAGCCGGTGAGACCCAGTACTTC
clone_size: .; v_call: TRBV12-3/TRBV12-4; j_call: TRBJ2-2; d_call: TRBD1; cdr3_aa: CASTLRDRDGTGELFF; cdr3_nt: TGTGCCAGCACCCTCCGGGACAGGGATGGGACCGGGGAGCTGTTTTTT
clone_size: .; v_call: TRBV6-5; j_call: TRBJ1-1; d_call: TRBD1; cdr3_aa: CASIKGQAMNTEAFF; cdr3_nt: TGTGCCAGCATTAAGGGACAGGCGATGAACACTGAAGCTTTCTTT
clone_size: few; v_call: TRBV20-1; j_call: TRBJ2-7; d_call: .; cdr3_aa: CSARSWTVPYEQYF; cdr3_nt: TGCAGTGCTAGATCGTGGACAGTGCCCTACGAGCAGTACTTC
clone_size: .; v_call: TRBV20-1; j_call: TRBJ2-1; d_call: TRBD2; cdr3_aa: CSARASGDEQFF; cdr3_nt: TGCAGTGCTAGGGCTAGCGGGGATGAGCAGTTCTTC
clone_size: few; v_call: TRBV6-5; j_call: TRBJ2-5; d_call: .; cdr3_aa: CASSYGRARKETQYF; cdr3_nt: TGTGCCAGCAGTTACGGTCGGGCGAGGAAAGAGACCCAGTACTTC
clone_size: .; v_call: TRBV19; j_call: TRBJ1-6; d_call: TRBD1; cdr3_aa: CASQVGTGLFPLHF; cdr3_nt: TGTGCCAGCCAAGTTGGGACAGGCCTTTTCCCCCTCCACTTT
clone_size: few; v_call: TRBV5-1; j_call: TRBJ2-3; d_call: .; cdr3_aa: CASSQGSGWRGTDTQYF; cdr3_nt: TGCGCCAGCAGCCAGGGGTCTGGATGGAGGGGCACAGATACGCAGTATTTT
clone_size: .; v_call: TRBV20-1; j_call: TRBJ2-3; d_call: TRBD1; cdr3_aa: CSASREGAWTDTQYF; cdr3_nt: TGCAGTGCTAGCCGAGAGGGGGCCTGGACAGATACGCAGTATTTT
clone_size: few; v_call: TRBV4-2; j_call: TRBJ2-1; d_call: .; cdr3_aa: CASSQEVGGGGYNEQFF; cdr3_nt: TGTGCCAGCAGCCAAGAGGTAGGGGGGGGCGGCTACAATGAGCAGTTCTTC
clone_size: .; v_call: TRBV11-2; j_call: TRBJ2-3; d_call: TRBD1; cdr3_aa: CASRGWTGPTDTQYF; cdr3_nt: TGTGCCAGCCGAGGGTGGACAGGACCTACAGATACGCAGTATTTT
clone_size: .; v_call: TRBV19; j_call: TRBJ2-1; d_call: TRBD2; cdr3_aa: CASSRTGLAHNEQFF; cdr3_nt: TGTGCCAGTAGCCGGACGGGACTAGCGCACAATGAGCAGTTCTTC
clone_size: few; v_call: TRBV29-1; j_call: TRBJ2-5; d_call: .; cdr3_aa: CSVRGQKLPQETQYF; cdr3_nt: TGCAGCGTCCGAGGACAGAAGTTGCCCCAAGAGACCCAGTACTTC
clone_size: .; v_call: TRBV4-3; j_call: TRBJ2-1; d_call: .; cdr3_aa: CASSQDFRKQFF; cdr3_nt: TGCGCCAGCAGCCAAGATTTCCGGAAGCAGTTCTTC
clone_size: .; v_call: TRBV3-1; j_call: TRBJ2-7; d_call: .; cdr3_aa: CASSQRTYEQYF; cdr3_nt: TGTGCCAGCAGCCAAAGGACCTACGAGCAGTACTTC
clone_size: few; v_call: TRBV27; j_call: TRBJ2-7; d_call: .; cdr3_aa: CASSWTGTTYEQYF; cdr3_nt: TGTGCCAGCAGTTGGACAGGGACTACCTACGAGCAGTACTTC
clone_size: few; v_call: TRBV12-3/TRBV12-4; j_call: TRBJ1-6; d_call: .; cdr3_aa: CASSPRWLGGHHSPLHF; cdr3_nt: TGTGCCAGCAGCCCTCGGTGGTTAGGGGGACACCATTCACCCCTCCACTTT
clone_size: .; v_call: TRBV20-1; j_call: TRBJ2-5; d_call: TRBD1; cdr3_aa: CSARRGDRAETQYF; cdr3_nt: TGCAGTGCTAGAAGGGGGGACAGGGCGGAGACCCAGTACTTC
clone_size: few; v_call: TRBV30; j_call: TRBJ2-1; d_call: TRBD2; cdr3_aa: CAWSVQLAGGNEQFF; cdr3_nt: TGTGCCTGGAGTGTACAGCTAGCGGGGGGGAATGAGCAGTTCTTC
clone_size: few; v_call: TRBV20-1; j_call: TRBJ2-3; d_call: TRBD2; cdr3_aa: CSFSPGLAGRNTQYF; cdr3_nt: TGCAGCTTCTCTCCGGGACTAGCGGGGCGAAATACGCAGTATTTT
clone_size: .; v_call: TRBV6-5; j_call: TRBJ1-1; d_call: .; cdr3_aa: CASSQQGSTAFF; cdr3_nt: TGTGCCAGCAGTCAACAGGGCTCAACAGCTTTCTTT